The TCR beta chain described here comes from a study of blood T cell repertoires in COVID-19. In germline, CDR1 is SEHNR, CDR2 FQNEAQ (reference sequence). Germline trimming cut 4 bases from V and 3 bases from J; bases unmatched to any gene: 6. This CDR3 is 15 amino acids long. It was during active infection that Seattle patients were enrolled and then longitudinally followed. Original methodology: Nucleated cell counts were estimated from reference gene primer amplification. Repertoires were generated with immunoSEQ multiplex PCR, while TCRdb's copy carries only in-frame clones and drops some. V and J calls and clone size are copied from that table; D and trimming were computed from the DNA. Of over 150,000 clones listed, approximately 91% are singletons.

The genes are TRBV7-9 and TRBJ2-3, with TRBD1 matching over 8 bases. Sequenced input: peripheral blood. The receptor was isolated from a man younger than 30 with COVID-19, enrolled during active disease. CDR3 nucleotides: TGTGCCAGCAGCTGGGCAGGGGGCAGGACAGATACGCAGTATTTT. It is translated as CASSWAGGRTDTQYF.